The sequence of this T cell receptor (beta chain) was determined in a study of blood T cells in healthy people across ages (dated by TCRdb to about 2015). Regarding the research as a whole: In model experiments, template switching captured about one uniquely barcoded TCR beta cDNA molecule for every two T cells. To avoid experimental bias, donors of different ages were distributed randomly across sequencing lanes. The donors were divided into four age groups: young (average around 16 years), middle-aged (about 40), aged (roughly 66) and long-lived (roughly 86). Using deep sequencing normalized with unique cDNA molecular identifiers, the study measured how TCR beta repertoire diversity changes with age. Two additional independent replicas of 1 million unique cDNA reads from the same blood draw were analyzed for two donors (one aged 18 to 29 and one aged 80 or older). Broad study findings and their caveats: Because donor CMV infection status was unknown, age-related changes in expanded clonotypes were potentially confounded. Estimates of total diversity based on one million sequenced T cells were regarded as lower bounds and as underestimates. Compared with the aged group, more naive CD4+ T cells, fewer expanded clones and increased TCR diversity were shown by the long-lived group, suggesting age selection. Because profiling used bulk unsorted PBMCs, naive and antigen-experienced compartments could not be compared conclusively. Observed TCR beta diversity per million T cells fell roughly linearly with age, and a significant reduction was already apparent by age approximately 40. Observed TCR beta diversity correlated strongly with the percentage of naive T cells measured by flow cytometry.

Library prep was done by 5' RACE. Reads for this sample came from an Illumina HiSeq 2500. A second 7 to 11 cycle PCR used a sample-barcoded 5' primer and a J-beta primer mix. A template-switch 5' adaptor carrying 12 random nucleotides introduced a unique molecular identifier onto each TCR beta cDNA molecule. Each sample yielded at least 2.5 million CDR3-containing paired-end reads. All of the RNA was converted into first-strand cDNA using the Mint cDNA synthesis kit, with a TRBC-specific oligonucleotide serving as the primer. After uracil-DNA glycosylase treatment, a first 18-cycle PCR used universal primers M1SS and BC2_uni_R on all cDNA. Per the authors' processing: For normalization, 1 million high-quality reads were randomly selected from each sample, with every read carrying a distinct molecular identifier. Instead of being binned into consensus sequences, reads with shared molecular identifiers were discarded. MiTCR, set to a Q25 quality threshold and the strictest error-elimination algorithm, was used for CDR3 identification, clonotype clustering and error correction. Lower-bound total TCR beta diversity was estimated with a nonparametric unseen species model using Euler transformation. Using fastp at Q25 and MiXCR, TCRdb reprocessed the public reads and kept productive beta chains. Identical CDR3 protein sequences are pooled into one entry, listed with their most common genes and DNA. It is TCRdb's table, rather than the study itself, that gives the V and J calls and clone size. Present in this sample are fewer than 750,000 distinct CDR3 sequences, roughly 43% of which were seen just once. 20% to 25% of the sample lies in the top ten.

V is clipped by 4 bases and J by 2 bases, and the sequence between their germline boundaries is 7 bases long. The CDR3 runs 12 amino acids, cysteine and phenylalanine included. This entry keeps only the CDR3 DNA: 36 bases, framed from base 1. Sequences DFQATT (CDR1) and SNEGSKA (CDR2) are obtained from the germline V gene (reference sequence). Notes on this clonotype: Its antigen is currently not known. Base qualities are not provided; no much larger clone lies one nucleotide away.

The approximately 41 donors, aged 6 to 90 years, were systemically healthy Caucasian individuals from Russia. Around 9.7 milliliters of peripheral blood were collected from each donor into EDTA-treated Vacutainer tubes. Ficoll-Paque density-gradient centrifugation was used to isolate PBMCs, with at least 6 million obtained per sample. Trizol reagent was used to extract total RNA from the PBMCs, yielding at least 6 micrograms per sample. For every donor, an aliquot of PBMCs went through flow cytometry to measure the percentages of naive CD45RAhigh/CD27high T cells. The sequencing input was blood. The clonotype comes from an elderly man in good health. Recombination linked TRBV20-1 to TRBJ2-3; no D gene call is confident. The nucleotide sequence is TGCAGTGCTACGCGGATCACAGATACGCAGTATTTT. Its protein reads: CSATRITDTQYF.